The clone carrying this T cell receptor (beta chain) was recorded a few times. The antigen is not known. This specimen belongs to a study of T cells after yellow fever vaccination. Study observations and caveats: It was the secondary response that reached its peak faster, day 5 versus 15, but it was weaker. Of the clonotypes, a small share occurred in both CD4 and CD8 compartments. Researchers cautioned that FACS-sorted repertoires could harbor abundant clonotypes contaminating from the bulk population. Clones from primary vaccination mostly reappeared after the booster (about 97% CD4, approximately 88% CD8).

MiXCR, run by TCRdb on the 5' RACE reads, gives a single entry per CDR3 protein. Here the sample spans approximately 260,000 distinct CDR3 sequences, 10% to 15% being singletons. V was pared by 3 bases and J by 6 bases, with 16 bases between. Germline V lookup: CDR1 SGHRS, CDR2 YFSETQ. The CDR3 covers 15 residues. The source material was CD4+ T cells sorted from PBMCs, sampled 45 days after the yellow fever booster vaccination. The V and J genes are TRBV5-1 and TRBJ2-1; a possible D gene is TRBD1 (7 bases). The clonotype comes from a man between 25 and 39 years old who received the YFV17D yellow fever vaccine. The CDR3 sequence is CASSYPRQGGNEQFF. The CDR3 DNA follows: TGCGCCAGCAGCTACCCTCGACAGGGAGGCAATGAGCAGTTCTTC.